This T cell receptor (beta chain) was documented in a study of blood T cell repertoires in COVID-19 (TCRdb year 2020). Turning to the overall study: Collaborator samples came from the United States, Italy and Spain and covered acute and convalescent phases of COVID-19. Sample metadata almost always included a de-identified subject ID, COVID-19 status, age in years and sex. The prospective study material was composed of cDNA or gDNA derived from T cells, B-cell-depleted T cells, or PBMCs. Where available, HLA class I and class II types were taken from metadata supplied by the sample provider and were not determined by assay-based typing. The repertoires were made available in a free public database intended to serve as a resource for research on the immune response to SARS-CoV-2. Deeply sampled blood TCRbeta repertoires from subjects exposed to, actively infected with, or recovered from COVID-19 were included in the dataset. The samples were drawn from two sources: the first 160 participants of the ongoing ImmuneRACE study, and 950 to 1,500 subjects contributed by 6 global collaborators.

Overall results and qualifications from the work: The quantity of clinical and demographic metadata differed by source and by participant and was supplied without curation.

In the case of this clone: The specificity of this receptor is unknown. No base quality values were provided; no much bigger clone lies one nucleotide off.

The CDR3 sequence holds 15 residues, the cysteine and phenylalanine included. The sequence is cut down to CDR3 DNA, 45 bases in frame from base 1. V sheds 4 bases and J sheds 2 bases, leaving 13 bases between their ends. Via the germline V gene, CDR1 is SGHRS and CDR2 YFSETQ. Each collaborating institution followed its own protocols to collect whole blood in K2EDTA tubes. For TCRbeta analysis, collaborators shipped samples as frozen whole blood, isolated PBMCs, or DNA extracted from either of those sample types. The immunoSEQ Assay, a bias-controlled multiplex PCR, was used to amplify TCRbeta CDR3 regions from genomic DNA. The original pipeline was this. The number of nucleated cells in each sample was estimated from the amplification of reference gene primers within the assay. Sequence reads were collapsed and filtered to measure the absolute abundance of every unique TCRbeta CDR3 rearrangement. For each sample, productive Simpson clonality was calculated by taking the square root of Simpson's diversity index across productive rearrangements. TCRdb stores this immuneACCESS table with in-frame sequences only. Part of the clones is absent; in the studies checked, under half of the shortfall reflects unresolved V genes, and no reason is known for the rest. V and J calls and clone size are as listed in that table; D and trimming were resolved from the DNA. Present in this sample are about 130,000 clones, roughly 79% of which were seen just once. 10% to 13% of the sample belongs to the ten largest clones.

The sequence links TRBV5-1 to TRBJ1-5; TRBD1 might be the D gene, on 6 matching bases. Material: peripheral blood. This clonotype originated in a human donor in a cohort sampled during active COVID-19. The CDR3 protein is CASSDRTRGNQPQHF. In nucleotide form, the sequence is TGCGCCAGCAGCGACAGGACTAGAGGCAATCAGCCCCAGCATTTT.